A selection of T cell receptor beta chains follows, all from one sample in a study of blood T cell repertoires in COVID-19. Profiling relied on immunoSEQ multiplex PCR, and the TCRdb table lists in-frame clones only, not all of them. The table has about 97,000 clones, just over 90% seen once. The sequencing sample was made of peripheral blood. These receptors came from a man between 60 and 75 years old with acute or convalescent COVID-19. Both conserved end residues are part of each CDR3. The D gene is left open where the match is weak. Size values are once, few and many counts, or a class for expanded clones, and some rows have none.

j_call	v_call	d_call	clone_size	cdr3_aa	cdr3_nt
TRBJ1-4	TRBV15	-	-	CATSTRGWTNEKLFF	TGTGCCACCAGCACTCGGGGGTGGACTAATGAAAAACTGTTTTTT
TRBJ2-2	TRBV7-2	-	-	CASSLARGGTGELFF	TGTGCCAGCAGCTTAGCTAGGGGGGGCACCGGGGAGCTGTTTTTT
TRBJ1-1	TRBV20-1	-	-	CSAYRNTEAFF	TGCAGTGCCTACAGGAACACTGAAGCTTTCTTT
TRBJ2-3	TRBV5-1	-	-	CASSLRVSNTDTQYF	TGCGCCAGCAGCTTGAGAGTATCTAACACAGATACGCAGTATTTT
TRBJ1-1	TRBV3-1/TRBV3-2	-	-	CASSQSGTRTEAFF	TGTGCCAGCAGCCAATCCGGAACGAGGACTGAAGCTTTCTTT
TRBJ1-1	TRBV30	-	-	CAWSGRLRGTEAFF	TGTGCCTGGAGCGGACGGCTAAGGGGCACTGAAGCTTTCTTT
TRBJ1-3	TRBV7-2	-	-	CASSPTGHSGNTIYF	TGTGCCAGCAGCCCGACAGGACACTCTGGAAACACCATATATTTT
TRBJ2-3	TRBV19	-	-	CASSLDRRTDTQYF	TGTGCCAGTAGCTTGGACAGACGCACAGATACGCAGTATTTT
TRBJ1-4	TRBV7-9	TRBD1	-	CASSRKTGTYEKLFF	TGTGCCAGCAGCCGGAAGACAGGGACGTATGAAAAACTGTTTTTT
TRBJ2-5	TRBV7-2	TRBD2	-	CASRWASGDPGETQYF	TGTGCCAGCAGATGGGCTAGCGGGGACCCCGGGGAGACCCAGTACTTC
TRBJ1-5	TRBV2	-	-	CASSGSTQPQHF	TGTGCCAGCAGCGGGAGTACTCAGCCCCAGCATTTT
TRBJ1-1	TRBV6-6	TRBD1	-	CASLHRDRENTEAFF	TGTGCCAGCTTACACCGGGACAGAGAGAACACTGAAGCTTTCTTT
TRBJ1-1	TRBV7-9	TRBD1	-	CASSWTGFTEAFF	TGTGCCAGCAGCTGGACAGGCTTCACTGAAGCTTTCTTT
TRBJ1-4	TRBV7-9	TRBD1	-	CASSPRGQSNEKLFF	TGTGCCAGCAGCCCCCGGGGACAGTCTAATGAAAAACTGTTTTTT
TRBJ2-2	TRBV14	-	-	CASSQVLGVANTGELFF	TGTGCCAGCAGCCAAGTTTTAGGGGTTGCGAACACCGGGGAGCTGTTTTTT
TRBJ1-2	TRBV5-1	TRBD1	medium-sized	CASSLEGTGGHPYGYTF	TGCGCCAGCAGCTTGGAGGGGACAGGGGGCCACCCCTATGGCTACACCTTC
TRBJ1-2	TRBV6-5	-	-	CASRTPDRTNYGYTF	TGTGCCAGCAGAACTCCCGACAGGACTAACTATGGCTACACCTTC
TRBJ1-1	TRBV7-6	-	-	CASSLGERTEAFF	TGTGCCAGCAGCTTAGGGGAGAGGACTGAAGCTTTCTTT
TRBJ1-2	TRBV11-1	-	-	CASSWEGSGYTF	TGTGCCAGCAGCTGGGAGGGATCTGGCTACACCTTC
TRBJ1-2	TRBV19	-	-	CASSPGPDRANYGYTF	TGTGCCAGTAGCCCAGGCCCTGACAGAGCTAACTATGGCTACACCTTC
TRBJ1-5	TRBV7-2	TRBD1	once	CASSLGRRGLVGQPQHF	TGTGCCAGCAGCTTAGGAAGGAGGGGGCTTGTGGGACAGCCCCAGCATTTT
TRBJ1-2	TRBV5-6	TRBD1	-	CASSRGTEHGYTF	TGTGCCAGCAGCCGAGGGACAGAACATGGCTACACCTTC
TRBJ2-2	TRBV3-1/TRBV3-2	TRBD2	once	CASSLVTSGGPGELFF	TGTGCCAGCAGCCTAGTGACTAGCGGGGGACCCGGGGAGCTGTTTTTT
TRBJ1-5	TRBV7-9	-	-	CASSLSEGDQPQHF	TGTGCCAGCAGCCTTTCCGAGGGGGATCAGCCCCAGCATTTT
TRBJ1-3	TRBV4-1	-	-	CASSQGYFQEGDTIYF	TGCGCCAGCAGCCAAGGGTATTTTCAGGAAGGGGACACCATATATTTT
TRBJ2-3	TRBV6-5	-	-	CASTLRGGADTQYF	TGTGCCAGCACCCTTAGGGGGGGCGCAGATACGCAGTATTTT
TRBJ2-3	TRBV15	TRBD2	-	CATSRDLSGGQYF	TGTGCCACCAGCAGAGATCTGAGCGGGGGGCAGTATTTT
TRBJ1-2	TRBV2	-	-	CASSVLGGTYGYTF	TGTGCCAGCAGTGTCCTCGGGGGAACCTATGGCTACACCTTC
TRBJ2-3	TRBV6-1	TRBD2	-	CASSENPSGRGTTDTQYF	TGTGCCAGCAGTGAAAACCCCTCCGGGCGGGGGACCACAGATACGCAGTATTTT
TRBJ1-2	TRBV11-1	TRBD1	-	CASSSGQGAHYGYTF	TGTGCCAGCAGCTCGGGACAGGGGGCCCACTATGGCTACACCTTC
TRBJ1-2	TRBV12-3/TRBV12-4	-	-	CASSLGGRGGYTF	TGTGCCAGCAGTTTAGGGGGCAGGGGCGGCTACACCTTC
TRBJ1-1	TRBV10-1	-	-	CASREDPSGTEAFF	TGCGCCAGCAGAGAAGACCCCTCGGGCACTGAAGCTTTCTTT
TRBJ1-1	TRBV6-1	TRBD1	-	CASSGYKGQGNTEAFF	TGTGCCAGCAGTGGGTACAAGGGACAGGGGAACACTGAAGCTTTCTTT
TRBJ1-2	TRBV15	-	-	CATSRTGLSEANYGYTF	TGTGCCACCAGCAGAACGGGACTCTCCGAAGCTAACTATGGCTACACCTTC
TRBJ1-2	TRBV5-1	TRBD1	once	CASSSEGTGAYHGYTF	TGCGCCAGCAGCTCCGAAGGGACAGGGGCATATCATGGCTACACCTTC
TRBJ1-2	TRBV20-1	TRBD1	-	CSASGTGESGYTF	TGCAGTGCTAGTGGGACAGGTGAGAGTGGCTACACCTTC
TRBJ1-1	TRBV7-9	TRBD1	-	CASSLGGYRGKRNTEAFF	TGTGCCAGCAGCTTAGGTGGGTACAGGGGGAAGAGGAACACTGAAGCTTTCTTT
TRBJ1-2	TRBV6-5	TRBD1	-	CASSVTGVDGYTF	TGTGCCAGCAGCGTGACAGGGGTTGATGGCTACACCTTC
TRBJ2-1	TRBV5-6	TRBD1	few	CASSLRQGVMAQFF	TGTGCCAGCAGCTTGAGGCAGGGGGTGATGGCGCAGTTCTTC
TRBJ1-2	TRBV7-2	-	-	CASSSDTFYGYTF	TGTGCCAGCAGCTCTGACACCTTTTATGGCTACACCTTC
TRBJ1-2	TRBV7-9	-	-	CASSDLPGDYGYTF	TGTGCCAGCAGCGATCTACCGGGGGACTATGGCTACACCTTC
TRBJ1-6	TRBV11-1	TRBD1	-	CASSHNVQGRNSPLHF	TGTGCCAGCAGCCATAACGTACAGGGGCGTAATTCACCCCTCCACTTT
TRBJ1-1	TRBV5-4	-	few	CASSLTSAGTEAFF	TGTGCCAGCAGCTTGACGTCGGCGGGCACTGAAGCTTTCTTT
TRBJ1-4	TRBV11-2	-	-	CASSLYEATNEKLFF	TGTGCCAGCAGCTTATATGAGGCAACTAATGAAAAACTGTTTTTT
TRBJ1-2	TRBV5-1	TRBD1	-	CASSDSTTGQAGGYTF	TGCGCCAGCAGCGATAGCACTACGGGACAGGCAGGTGGCTACACCTTC
TRBJ2-1	TRBV5-1	TRBD1	-	CASSGTVSYNEQFF	TGCGCCAGCAGCGGGACAGTTTCCTACAATGAGCAGTTCTTC
TRBJ1-1	TRBV5-1	-	-	CASSGRGSEAFF	TGCGCCAGCAGCGGACGGGGGTCCGAAGCTTTCTTT
TRBJ2-5	TRBV19	TRBD1	-	CASSDRRFQETQYF	TGTGCCAGTTCGGACAGGCGATTCCAAGAGACCCAGTACTTC
TRBJ1-1	TRBV7-9	TRBD1	-	CASSLQGDNTEAFF	TGTGCCAGCAGCTTACAGGGGGACAACACTGAAGCTTTCTTT
TRBJ1-3	TRBV4-1	TRBD1	-	CASSQGQGVPSGNTIYF	TGCGCCAGCAGCCAGGGACAGGGGGTCCCCTCTGGAAACACCATATATTTT
TRBJ2-1	TRBV30	-	-	CAWKGVSYEQFF	TGTGCCTGGAAAGGAGTTTCCTATGAGCAGTTCTTC
TRBJ1-4	TRBV19	-	-	CASSIGNGVNEKLFF	TGTGCCAGTAGTATAGGTAACGGGGTAAATGAAAAACTGTTTTTT
TRBJ1-6	TRBV6-2/TRBV6-3	-	once	CASSYQGEWADSSYNSPLHF	TGTGCCAGCAGTTATCAGGGCGAATGGGCTGACAGCTCCTATAATTCACCCCTCCACTTT
TRBJ2-1	TRBV19	TRBD1	-	CASSAGQGNYNEQFF	TGTGCCAGTAGTGCAGGACAGGGGAACTACAATGAGCAGTTCTTC
TRBJ2-5	TRBV6-1	TRBD1	-	CASSEQGASETQYF	TGTGCCAGCAGTGAACAGGGGGCAAGCGAGACCCAGTACTTC